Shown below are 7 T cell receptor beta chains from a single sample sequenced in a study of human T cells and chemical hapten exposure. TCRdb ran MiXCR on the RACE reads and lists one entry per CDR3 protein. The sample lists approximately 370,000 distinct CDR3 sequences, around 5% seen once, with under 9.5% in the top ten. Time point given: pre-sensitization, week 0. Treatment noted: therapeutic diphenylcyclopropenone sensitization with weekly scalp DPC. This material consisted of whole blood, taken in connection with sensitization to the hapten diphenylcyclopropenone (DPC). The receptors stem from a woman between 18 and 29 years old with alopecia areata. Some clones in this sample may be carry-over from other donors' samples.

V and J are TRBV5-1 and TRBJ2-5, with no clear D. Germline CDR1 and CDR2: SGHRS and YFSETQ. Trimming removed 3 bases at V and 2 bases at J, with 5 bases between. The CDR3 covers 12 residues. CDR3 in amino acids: CASSWTQETQYF. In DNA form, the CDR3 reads TGCGCCAGCAGCTGGACGCAAGAGACCCAGTACTTC. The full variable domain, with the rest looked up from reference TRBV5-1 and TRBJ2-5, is KAGVTQTPRYLIKTRGQQVTLSCSPISGHRSVSWYQQTPGQGLQFLFEYFSETQRNKGNFPGRFSGRQFSNSRSEMNVSTLELGDSALYLCASSWTQETQYFGPGTRLLVL.

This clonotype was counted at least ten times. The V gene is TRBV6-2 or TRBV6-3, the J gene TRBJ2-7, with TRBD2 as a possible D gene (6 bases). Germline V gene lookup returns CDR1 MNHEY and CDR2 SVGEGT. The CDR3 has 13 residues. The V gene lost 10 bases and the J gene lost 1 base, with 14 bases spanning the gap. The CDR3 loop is CANGRGGSYEQYF. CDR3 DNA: TGTGCCAACGGGCGGGGCGGATCCTACGAGCAGTACTTC.

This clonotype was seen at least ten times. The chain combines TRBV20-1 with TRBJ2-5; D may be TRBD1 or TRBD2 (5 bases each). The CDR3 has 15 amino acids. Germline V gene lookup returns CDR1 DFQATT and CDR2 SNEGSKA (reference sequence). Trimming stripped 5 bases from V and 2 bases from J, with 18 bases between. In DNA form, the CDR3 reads TGCAGTGCTCCAAACCCCACTGGGGGTCAAGAGACCCAGTACTTC. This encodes CSAPNPTGGQETQYF.

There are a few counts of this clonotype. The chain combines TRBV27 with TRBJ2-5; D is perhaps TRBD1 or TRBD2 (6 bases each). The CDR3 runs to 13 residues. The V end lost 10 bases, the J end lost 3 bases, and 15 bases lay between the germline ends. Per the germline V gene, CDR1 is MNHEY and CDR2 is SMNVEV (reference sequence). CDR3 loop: CATFPGAKETQYF. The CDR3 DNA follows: TGTGCCACCTTCCCGGGGGCGAAAGAGACCCAGTACTTC.

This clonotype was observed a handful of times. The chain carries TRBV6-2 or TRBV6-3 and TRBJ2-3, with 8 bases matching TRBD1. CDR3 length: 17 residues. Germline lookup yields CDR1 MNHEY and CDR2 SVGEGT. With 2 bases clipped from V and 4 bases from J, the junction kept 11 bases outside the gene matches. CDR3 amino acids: CASSYGNPGGWADTQYF. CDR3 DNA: TGTGCCAGCAGTTACGGTAACCCAGGGGGCTGGGCAGATACGCAGTATTTT.

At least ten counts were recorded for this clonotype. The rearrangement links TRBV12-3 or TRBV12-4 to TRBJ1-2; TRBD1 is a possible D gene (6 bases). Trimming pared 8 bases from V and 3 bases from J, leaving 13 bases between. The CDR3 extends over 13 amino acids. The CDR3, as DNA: TGTGCCAGCTCCAGGGGCTATGACTATGGCTACACCTTC. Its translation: CASSRGYDYGYTF.

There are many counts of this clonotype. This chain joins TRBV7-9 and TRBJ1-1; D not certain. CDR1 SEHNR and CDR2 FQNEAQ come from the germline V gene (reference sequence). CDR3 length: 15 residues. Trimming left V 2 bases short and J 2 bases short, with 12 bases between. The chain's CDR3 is CASSLYTPSNTEAFF. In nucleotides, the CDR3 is TGTGCCAGCAGCTTATACACTCCTTCCAACACTGAAGCTTTCTTT.